A selection of T cell receptor beta chains follows, all from one sample in a study of CD8 T cells in Susac syndrome. Each CDR3 protein gets one entry after TCRdb re-called the immunoSEQ multiplex PCR reads with MiXCR. This table holds some 120,000 distinct CDR3 sequences, roughly 95% found once. Sample: CD4+ T cells from PBMCs. Receptors were obtained from a human donor in good health. CDR3s include the opening cysteine and the closing phenylalanine or tryptophan. Each record gives: J gene, D gene, clone size, V gene, CDR3 DNA, CDR3 protein. A D gene is named only where the DNA matches it firmly. Only part of the rows carry a size: once, few, many, or a class if the clone is expanded.

J: TRBJ2-1; D: NA; size: NA; V: TRBV6-5; DNA: TGTGCCAGCAGTTACGTACCGGCCTCTCCCCATGAGCAGTTCTTC; CDR3: CASSYVPASPHEQFF
J: TRBJ2-7; D: TRBD2; size: NA; V: TRBV29-1; DNA: TGCAGCGTTGAAGATCGGGGGACTAGCGCATTCTACGAGCAGTACTTC; CDR3: CSVEDRGTSAFYEQYF
J: TRBJ2-2; D: NA; size: NA; V: TRBV7-9; DNA: TGTGCCAGTACTCACCAGGGAGCTGGACTCGGGGAGCTGTTTTTT; CDR3: CASTHQGAGLGELFF
J: TRBJ2-7; D: NA; size: NA; V: TRBV20-1; DNA: TGCAGTGCTAGGCTATCGGGGTACGAGCAGTACTTC; CDR3: CSARLSGYEQYF
J: TRBJ2-6; D: NA; size: NA; V: TRBV29-1; DNA: TGCAGCGTTGAACAGCCCGACTCTGGGGCCAACGTCCTGACTTTC; CDR3: CSVEQPDSGANVLTF
J: TRBJ1-1; D: NA; size: few; V: TRBV3-1; DNA: TGTGCCAGCAGCCGGACCGTCAACACTGAAGCTTTCTTT; CDR3: CASSRTVNTEAFF
J: TRBJ2-5; D: NA; size: NA; V: TRBV15; DNA: TGTGCCACCAGCAGACCGGGTACCCAAGAGACCCAGTACTTC; CDR3: CATSRPGTQETQYF
J: TRBJ2-1; D: NA; size: NA; V: TRBV5-1; DNA: TGCGCCAGCAGTCGGGTTGATCCTTACAATGAGCAGTTCTTC; CDR3: CASSRVDPYNEQFF
J: TRBJ2-7; D: TRBD2; size: few; V: TRBV29-1; DNA: TGCAGCGTTCTGGACTCCGGGACTAGCGGGAATTTAGCTTCCTACGAGCAGTACTTC; CDR3: CSVLDSGTSGNLASYEQYF
J: TRBJ2-3; D: TRBD2; size: NA; V: TRBV7-2; DNA: TGTGCCAGCAGCTCCGGACTAGCGGGAGGCCGCACAGATACGCAGTATTTT; CDR3: CASSSGLAGGRTDTQYF
J: TRBJ1-1; D: NA; size: NA; V: TRBV29-1; DNA: TGCAGCGTTGGTGGGCATCGAAACACTGAAGCTTTCTTT; CDR3: CSVGGHRNTEAFF
J: TRBJ2-6; D: NA; size: NA; V: TRBV7-9; DNA: TGTGCCAGCAGCTCCCATACCAGTCTCTCTGGGGCCAACGTCCTGACTTTC; CDR3: CASSSHTSLSGANVLTF
J: TRBJ1-2; D: TRBD1; size: NA; V: TRBV7-9; DNA: TGTGCCAGCAGCCCCCTGCCGGGACAGGGGGCAAAATCTAACTATGGCTACACCTTC; CDR3: CASSPLPGQGAKSNYGYTF
J: TRBJ2-5; D: NA; size: once; V: TRBV4-2; DNA: TGTGCCAGCAGCCAAGTTGGGACGGTCCAAGAGACCCAGTACTTC; CDR3: CASSQVGTVQETQYF
J: TRBJ2-1; D: NA; size: NA; V: TRBV12-3/TRBV12-4; DNA: TGTGCCAGCAGTTTATCTGCGCTTCCCACTTCTCTTTTCTTC; CDR3: CASSLSALPTSLFF
J: TRBJ2-7; D: TRBD1; size: NA; V: TRBV28; DNA: TGTACCAGCAGGTACCCGGGACAGCACTCCTACGAGCAGTACTTC; CDR3: CTSRYPGQHSYEQYF
J: TRBJ2-5; D: TRBD1; size: NA; V: TRBV11-3; DNA: TGTGCCAGCAGCCCCGGGACAGGGAGGGAAGAGACCCAGTACTTC; CDR3: CASSPGTGREETQYF
J: TRBJ1-2; D: TRBD1; size: once; V: TRBV29-1; DNA: TGCAGCGTTGGGACAGGGTCGAACTATGGCTACACCTTC; CDR3: CSVGTGSNYGYTF
J: TRBJ2-5; D: NA; size: NA; V: TRBV29-1; DNA: TGCAGCGTTGCCGGGGGGCCCTTCGAGTCCCAGTACTTC; CDR3: CSVAGGPFESQYF
J: TRBJ2-1; D: TRBD2; size: NA; V: TRBV28; DNA: TGTGCCAGCAGCCCCGGACTAGCGGAGCAGTTCTTC; CDR3: CASSPGLAEQFF
J: TRBJ2-3; D: TRBD2; size: once; V: TRBV18; DNA: TGTGCCAGCTCACCACGTCAGGGACTAGCGTGGGAGTCAGATACGCAGTATTTT; CDR3: CASSPRQGLAWESDTQYF
J: TRBJ1-1; D: NA; size: NA; V: TRBV29-1; DNA: TGCAGCGGGAGTTCCACTGAAGCTTTCTTT; CDR3: CSGSSTEAFF
J: TRBJ2-3; D: TRBD2; size: NA; V: TRBV2; DNA: TGTGCCAGCAGTGGGGCGGGAGGGGGCACAGATACGCAGTATTTT; CDR3: CASSGAGGGTDTQYF
J: TRBJ2-3; D: TRBD2; size: NA; V: TRBV5-1; DNA: TGCGCCAGCAGGGATACTAGCGGCACAGATACGCAGTATTTT; CDR3: CASRDTSGTDTQYF
J: TRBJ2-7; D: TRBD1; size: NA; V: TRBV6-6; DNA: TGTGCCAGCAGTAGAGACAGGGGGTCGTACGAGCAGTACTTC; CDR3: CASSRDRGSYEQYF
J: TRBJ2-7; D: NA; size: NA; V: TRBV2; DNA: TGTGCCAGCATAAGGGGATACGAGCAGTACTTC; CDR3: CASIRGYEQYF
J: TRBJ2-3; D: NA; size: NA; V: TRBV29-1; DNA: TGCAGCGTGAGCCGGGGGACAGATACGCAGTATTTT; CDR3: CSVSRGTDTQYF
J: TRBJ2-5; D: NA; size: NA; V: TRBV20-1; DNA: TGCAGTGCTAGACTCCAAGGGGGGAGGAAGGAGACCCAGTACTTC; CDR3: CSARLQGGRKETQYF
J: TRBJ2-7; D: TRBD2; size: NA; V: TRBV2; DNA: TGTGCCAGCAGTTCGACTAGCGCCTTCTACGAGCAGTACTTC; CDR3: CASSSTSAFYEQYF
J: TRBJ2-7; D: NA; size: NA; V: TRBV6-2/TRBV6-3; DNA: TGTGCCAGCAGCCGACTGACTAACGAGCAGTACTTC; CDR3: CASSRLTNEQYF
J: TRBJ1-1; D: NA; size: NA; V: TRBV7-9; DNA: TGTGCCAGCAGCTTCTCTGCTTTGGGCACTGAAGCTTTCTTT; CDR3: CASSFSALGTEAFF
J: TRBJ2-1; D: TRBD2; size: NA; V: TRBV19; DNA: TGTGCCAGTAGCGCGACTAGCGGGAGCTCCAATGAGCAGTTCTTC; CDR3: CASSATSGSSNEQFF
J: TRBJ2-3; D: TRBD1; size: NA; V: TRBV28; DNA: TGTGCCAGCATCACAGGGGCGCTTGTGAATACGCAGTATTTT; CDR3: CASITGALVNTQYF
J: TRBJ2-1; D: TRBD2; size: NA; V: TRBV7-7; DNA: TGTGCCAGCAGCTTAGCCCCGACTAGCGGGGGCAATGAGCAGTTCTTC; CDR3: CASSLAPTSGGNEQFF
J: TRBJ2-7; D: NA; size: NA; V: TRBV27; DNA: TGTGCCAGCAGTTTATGGGGTTTCTCCACCTACGAGCAGTACTTC; CDR3: CASSLWGFSTYEQYF
J: TRBJ2-7; D: TRBD2; size: NA; V: TRBV28; DNA: TGTGCCAGCAGTCCCCCGGGACTAGCCAGTGGCGAGCAGTACTTC; CDR3: CASSPPGLASGEQYF
J: TRBJ2-3; D: NA; size: NA; V: TRBV5-1; DNA: TGCGCCAGCAGCCGGCGAAGTAGCACAGATACGCAGTATTTT; CDR3: CASSRRSSTDTQYF
J: TRBJ2-4; D: NA; size: few; V: TRBV6-5; DNA: TGTGCCAGCAGTTACAGGACAGACATTCAGTACTTC; CDR3: CASSYRTDIQYF
J: TRBJ2-7; D: NA; size: NA; V: TRBV5-6; DNA: TGTGCCAGCAGCATGGCGGGGCAGTCACGCTACGAGCAGTACTTC; CDR3: CASSMAGQSRYEQYF
J: TRBJ2-3; D: TRBD2; size: NA; V: TRBV19; DNA: TGTGCCAGTAGTCCTAGGACTAGCGGGAGCACAGATACGCAGTATTTT; CDR3: CASSPRTSGSTDTQYF
J: TRBJ2-3; D: NA; size: NA; V: TRBV29-1; DNA: TGCAGCGTTTCGGAGTCAGATACGCAGTATTTT; CDR3: CSVSESDTQYF
J: TRBJ2-2; D: NA; size: NA; V: TRBV7-2; DNA: TGTGCCAGCAGCTTACGCGGCCATGGGACCGGGGAGCTGTTTTTT; CDR3: CASSLRGHGTGELFF
J: TRBJ2-7; D: NA; size: NA; V: TRBV5-1; DNA: TGCGCCAGCAGCTTCCCTAGCGCCTCCTACGAGCAGTACTTC; CDR3: CASSFPSASYEQYF
J: TRBJ2-7; D: NA; size: few; V: TRBV7-2; DNA: TGTGCCAGCAGCTGGGGGAGATTAGCCTACGAGCAGTACTTC; CDR3: CASSWGRLAYEQYF
J: TRBJ2-1; D: TRBD2; size: NA; V: TRBV3-1; DNA: TGTGCCAGCAGCCAAGACGGAGGACTAGCCGATGAGCAGTTCTTC; CDR3: CASSQDGGLADEQFF
J: TRBJ1-4; D: TRBD1; size: NA; V: TRBV5-6; DNA: TGTGCCAGCAGCTCCAGGGGGTTTAATGAAAAACTGTTTTTT; CDR3: CASSSRGFNEKLFF
J: TRBJ2-7; D: NA; size: NA; V: TRBV20-1; DNA: TGCAGTGCTAAAACAGGGTTTGGGACCTACGAGCAGTACTTC; CDR3: CSAKTGFGTYEQYF